This TCR beta chain is drawn from a study of Graves' ophthalmopathy and Graves' hyperthyroidism. Study results and caveats: Ophthalmopathy and stable hyperthyroidism were discriminated by a 13-signature model, with about 90% sensitivity and approximately 78% specificity. Blood repertoires reportedly contained most expanded thyroid clonotypes above 0.001 frequency.

Every ophthalmopathy donor presented moderate-to-severe activity, CAS ≥3, NOSPECS ≥4 and duration under 3 months. CDR3 size: 14 residues. In germline, CDR1 is SGHRS, CDR2 YFSETQ. Trimming removed 0 bases at V and 1 base at J, with 7 bases between. In the case of this clonotype: Its specificity is unknown.

RNA served as the template for amplifying TCR beta CDR3 regions. In the first round, RT-PCR was carried out with HTBI primers, and a multiplex PCR formed the second round. TCRdb reprocessed the multiplex PCR reads via MiXCR and lists one record per CDR3 protein. The sample contains about 220,000 distinct CDR3 sequences, roughly 21% of which appear only once. V is TRBV5-1 and J is TRBJ1-2, with D unresolved. The origin of this receptor is a woman aged 45-65 years with Graves' ophthalmopathy. The sample consisted of peripheral blood. CDR3 residues: CASSLEGHNYGYTF. The DNA for the CDR3 is TGCGCCAGCAGCTTGGAGGGCCATAACTATGGCTACACCTTC.